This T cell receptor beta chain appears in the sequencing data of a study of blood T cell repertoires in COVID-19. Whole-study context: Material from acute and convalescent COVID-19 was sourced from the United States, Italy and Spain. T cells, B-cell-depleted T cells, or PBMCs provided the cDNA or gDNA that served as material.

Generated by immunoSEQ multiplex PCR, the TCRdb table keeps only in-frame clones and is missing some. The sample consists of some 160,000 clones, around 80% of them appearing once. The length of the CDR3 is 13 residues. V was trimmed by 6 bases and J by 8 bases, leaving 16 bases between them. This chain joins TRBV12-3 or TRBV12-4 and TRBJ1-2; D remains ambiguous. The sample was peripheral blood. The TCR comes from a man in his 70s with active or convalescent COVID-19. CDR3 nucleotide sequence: TGTGCCAGCAGCCCTGAGGCCGTCGGGGGCTACACCTTC. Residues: CASSPEAVGGYTF.